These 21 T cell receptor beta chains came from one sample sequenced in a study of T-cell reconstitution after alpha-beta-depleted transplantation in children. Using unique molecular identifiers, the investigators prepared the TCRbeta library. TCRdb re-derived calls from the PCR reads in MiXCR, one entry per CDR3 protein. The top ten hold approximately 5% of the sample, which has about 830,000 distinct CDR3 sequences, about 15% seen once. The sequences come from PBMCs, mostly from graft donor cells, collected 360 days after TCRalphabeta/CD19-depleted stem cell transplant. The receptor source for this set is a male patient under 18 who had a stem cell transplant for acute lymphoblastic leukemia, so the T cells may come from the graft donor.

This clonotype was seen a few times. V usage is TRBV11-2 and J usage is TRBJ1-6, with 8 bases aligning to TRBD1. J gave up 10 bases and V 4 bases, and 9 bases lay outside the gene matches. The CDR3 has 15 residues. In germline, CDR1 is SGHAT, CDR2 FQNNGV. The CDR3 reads CASSYTQGAWSPLHF. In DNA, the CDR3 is TGTGCCAGCAGCTACACGCAGGGGGCTTGGTCACCCCTCCACTTT.

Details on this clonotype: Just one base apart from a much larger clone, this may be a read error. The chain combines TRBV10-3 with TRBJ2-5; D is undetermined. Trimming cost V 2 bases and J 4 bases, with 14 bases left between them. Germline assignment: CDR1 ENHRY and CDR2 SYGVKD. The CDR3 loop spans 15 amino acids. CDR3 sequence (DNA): TGTGCCATCAGTGAGGAAGGACGGAATATAGAGACCCAGTACTTC. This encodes CAISEEGRNIETQYF.

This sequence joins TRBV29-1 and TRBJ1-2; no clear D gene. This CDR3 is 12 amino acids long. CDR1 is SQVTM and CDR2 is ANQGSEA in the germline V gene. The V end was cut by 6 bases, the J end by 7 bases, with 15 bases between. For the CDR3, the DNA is TGCAGCGTAGCCGGGAGTTTAGGTGGCTACACCTTC. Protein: CSVAGSLGGYTF.

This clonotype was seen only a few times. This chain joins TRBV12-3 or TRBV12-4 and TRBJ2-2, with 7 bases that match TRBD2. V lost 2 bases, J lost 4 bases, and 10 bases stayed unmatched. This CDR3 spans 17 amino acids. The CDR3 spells CASSLFLAGVITGELFF. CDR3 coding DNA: TGTGCCAGCAGTTTATTTTTGGCGGGAGTTATCACCGGGGAGCTGTTTTTT.

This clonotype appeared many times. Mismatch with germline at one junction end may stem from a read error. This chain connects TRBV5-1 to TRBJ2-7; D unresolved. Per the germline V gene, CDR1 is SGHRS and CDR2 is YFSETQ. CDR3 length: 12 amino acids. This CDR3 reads CASSAPSYEQYF. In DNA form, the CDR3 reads TGTGCCAGCAGCGCCCCCAGCTACGAGCAGTACTTC. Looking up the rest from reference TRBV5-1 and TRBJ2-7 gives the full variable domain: KAGVTQTPRYLIKTRGQQVTLSCSPISGHRSVSWYQQTPGQGLQFLFEYFSETQRNKGNFPGRFSGRQFSNSRSEMNVSTLELGDSALYLCASSAPSYEQYFGPGTRLTVT.

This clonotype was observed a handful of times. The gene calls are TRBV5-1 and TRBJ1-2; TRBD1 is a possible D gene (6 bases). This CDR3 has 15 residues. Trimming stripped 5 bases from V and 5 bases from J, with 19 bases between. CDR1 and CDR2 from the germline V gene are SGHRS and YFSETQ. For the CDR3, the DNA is TGCGCCAGCAGTGCGGGTCAGGGGAGCCTTTATGGCTACACCTTC. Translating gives CASSAGQGSLYGYTF.

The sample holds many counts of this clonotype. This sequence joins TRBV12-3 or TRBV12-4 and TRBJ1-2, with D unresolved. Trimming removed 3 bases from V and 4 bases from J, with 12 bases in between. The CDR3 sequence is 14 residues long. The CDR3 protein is CASSFRPELYGYTF. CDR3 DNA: TGTGCCAGCAGTTTCCGTCCGGAGCTCTATGGCTACACCTTC.

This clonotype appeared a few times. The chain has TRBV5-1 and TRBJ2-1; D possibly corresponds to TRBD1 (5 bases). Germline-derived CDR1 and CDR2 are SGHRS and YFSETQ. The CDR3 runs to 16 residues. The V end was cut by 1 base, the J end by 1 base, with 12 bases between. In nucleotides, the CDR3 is TGCGCCAGCAGCTTGATTGGCAGGGCTTCCTACAATGAGCAGTTCTTC. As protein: CASSLIGRASYNEQFF.

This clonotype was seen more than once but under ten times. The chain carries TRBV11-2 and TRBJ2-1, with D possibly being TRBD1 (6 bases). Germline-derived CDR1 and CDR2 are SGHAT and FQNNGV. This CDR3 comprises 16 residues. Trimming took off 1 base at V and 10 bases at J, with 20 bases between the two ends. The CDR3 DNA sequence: TGTGCCAGCAGCTTAGCCATCACACCAGTTGACAGGGAGCAGTTCTTC. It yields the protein CASSLAITPVDREQFF.

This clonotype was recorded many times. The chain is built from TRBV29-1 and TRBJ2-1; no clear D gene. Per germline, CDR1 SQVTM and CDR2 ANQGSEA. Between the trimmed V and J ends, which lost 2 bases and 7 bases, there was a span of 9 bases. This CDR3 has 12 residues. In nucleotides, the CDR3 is TGCAGCGTTGAACTTTCTTGGAATGAGCAGTTCTTC. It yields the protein CSVELSWNEQFF.

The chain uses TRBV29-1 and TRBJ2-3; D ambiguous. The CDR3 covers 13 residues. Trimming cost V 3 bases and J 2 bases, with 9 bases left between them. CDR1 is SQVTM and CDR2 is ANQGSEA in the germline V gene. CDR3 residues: CSVERKLTDTQYF. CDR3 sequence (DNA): TGCAGCGTTGAGCGGAAGCTCACAGATACGCAGTATTTT.

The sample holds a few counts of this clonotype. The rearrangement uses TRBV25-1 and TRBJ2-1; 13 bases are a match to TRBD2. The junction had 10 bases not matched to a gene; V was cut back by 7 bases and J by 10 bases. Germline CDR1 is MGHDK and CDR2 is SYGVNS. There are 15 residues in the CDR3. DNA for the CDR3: TGTGCCAGCACCAGTACTAGCGGGAGGGCCGGGGAGCAGTTCTTC. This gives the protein CASTSTSGRAGEQFF.

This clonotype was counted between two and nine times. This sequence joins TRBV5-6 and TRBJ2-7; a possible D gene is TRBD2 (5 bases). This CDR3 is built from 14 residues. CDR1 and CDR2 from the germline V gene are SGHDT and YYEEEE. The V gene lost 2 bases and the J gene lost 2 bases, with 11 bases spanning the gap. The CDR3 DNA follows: TGTGCCAGCAGCTTTAGCGATGAGCCCTACGAGCAGTACTTC. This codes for CASSFSDEPYEQYF.

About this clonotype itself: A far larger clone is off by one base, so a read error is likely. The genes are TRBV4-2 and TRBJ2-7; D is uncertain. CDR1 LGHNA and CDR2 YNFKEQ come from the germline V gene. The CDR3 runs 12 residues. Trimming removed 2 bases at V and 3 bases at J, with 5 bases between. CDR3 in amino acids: CASSQWGYEQYF. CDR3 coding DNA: TGTGCCAGCAGCCAATGGGGCTACGAGCAGTACTTC.

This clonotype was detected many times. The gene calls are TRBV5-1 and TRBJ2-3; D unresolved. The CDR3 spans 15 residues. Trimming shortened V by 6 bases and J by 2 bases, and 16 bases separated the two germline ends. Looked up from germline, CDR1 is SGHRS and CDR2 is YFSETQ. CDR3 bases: TGCGCCAGCACCCGCACTGGCGGCTTCACAGATACGCAGTATTTT. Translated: CASTRTGGFTDTQYF.

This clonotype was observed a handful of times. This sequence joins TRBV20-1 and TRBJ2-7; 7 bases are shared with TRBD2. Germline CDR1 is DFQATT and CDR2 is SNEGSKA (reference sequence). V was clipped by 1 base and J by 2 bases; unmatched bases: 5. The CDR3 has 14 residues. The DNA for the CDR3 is TGCAGTGCTAGAGGACTAGCAGGCCCCTACGAGCAGTACTTC. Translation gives CSARGLAGPYEQYF.

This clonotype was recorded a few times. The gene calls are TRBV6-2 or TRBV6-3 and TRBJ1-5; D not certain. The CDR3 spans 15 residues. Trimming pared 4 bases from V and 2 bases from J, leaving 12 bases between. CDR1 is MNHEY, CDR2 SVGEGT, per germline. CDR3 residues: CASSSPGVGNQPQHF. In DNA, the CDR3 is TGTGCCAGCAGTTCCCCCGGGGTCGGCAATCAGCCCCAGCATTTT.

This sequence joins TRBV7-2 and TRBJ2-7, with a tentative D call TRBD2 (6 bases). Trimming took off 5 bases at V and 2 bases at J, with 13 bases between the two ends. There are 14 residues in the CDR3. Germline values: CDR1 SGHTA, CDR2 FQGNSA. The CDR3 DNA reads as TGTGCCAGCAGCCGGAGACCGGGGGCCTACGAGCAGTACTTC. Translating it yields CASSRRPGAYEQYF.

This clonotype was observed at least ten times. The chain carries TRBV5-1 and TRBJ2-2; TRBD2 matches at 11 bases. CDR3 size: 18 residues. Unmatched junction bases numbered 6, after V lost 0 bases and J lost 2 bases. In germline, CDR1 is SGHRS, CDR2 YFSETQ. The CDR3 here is CASSLVSSGRINTGELFF. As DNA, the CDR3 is TGCGCCAGCAGCTTGGTTTCTAGCGGGAGGATCAACACCGGGGAGCTGTTTTTT.

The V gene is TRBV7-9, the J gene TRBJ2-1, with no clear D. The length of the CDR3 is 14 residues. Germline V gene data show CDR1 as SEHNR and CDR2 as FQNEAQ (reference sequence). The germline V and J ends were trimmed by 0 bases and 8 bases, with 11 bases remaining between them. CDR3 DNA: TGTGCCAGCAGCTTAGCGCTGGGGTACTATGAGCAGTTCTTC. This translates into CASSLALGYYEQFF.

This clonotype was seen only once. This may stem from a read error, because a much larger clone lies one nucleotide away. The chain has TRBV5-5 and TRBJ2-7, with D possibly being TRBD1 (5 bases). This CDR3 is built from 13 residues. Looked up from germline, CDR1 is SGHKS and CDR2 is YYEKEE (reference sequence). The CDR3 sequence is CACSLDQGLEQYF. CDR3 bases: TGTGCCTGCAGCTTAGATCAGGGCCTCGAGCAGTACTTC.